The present T cell receptor (beta chain) was sequenced within a study of T cell repertoires in cytomegalovirus infection. The CDR3 spans 12 residues. The V gene lost 1 base and the J gene lost 8 bases, with 8 bases spanning the gap. The germline V gene encodes CDR1 SGHNT and CDR2 YYREEE (reference sequence). TCRdb reprocessed the reads via MiXCR and lists one record per CDR3 protein. In the table there are 350,000 to 450,000 distinct CDR3 sequences, 15% to 20% of which are singletons. Sample: PBMCs. The chain couples TRBV5-4 to TRBJ2-3; D perhaps matches TRBD2 (6 bases). The receptor comes from a human donor in good health (CMV status not recorded). Some clones in this sample may be carry-over from other donors' samples. CDR3 in DNA: TGTGCCAGCAGCTTGCCGGAGGGTACGCAGTATTTT. Protein product: CASSLPEGTQYF.